Here is one T cell receptor (beta chain) with its context. The CDR3 is made up of 14 amino acids. V shed 5 bases and J 4 bases; nucleotides not matched to a gene: 5. Germline V CDR1 and CDR2: SGHTA, FQGNSA. These data are taken from a study of T cells after yellow fever vaccination. TCRdb re-called the 5' RACE reads with MiXCR, one entry per CDR3 protein. The repertoire holds approximately 330,000 distinct CDR3 sequences, with roughly 4% as singletons. The sequence came from a man aged 18 to 29 who received the YFV17D yellow fever vaccine. This material consisted of PBMCs, taken 5 days after the yellow fever booster vaccination. The V gene is TRBV7-2, the J gene TRBJ2-5; 9 positions match TRBD2. The CDR3 DNA follows: TGTGCCAGCAGCGTACTAGCGGGTAGAGAGACCCAGTACTTC. This encodes CASSVLAGRETQYF.